The next 18 T cell receptor beta chains were all read from a single sample in a study of cytomegalovirus exposure and HLA in healthy donors. Amplification used 60 Vbeta primers and 13 Jbeta primers. Only in-frame clones appear in the TCRdb table, and some are missing; sequencing was by immunoSEQ multiplex PCR. The table records 55,000 to 80,000 clones, around 76% of them present only once. The specimen was PBMCs. The receptors derive from a woman aged 30 to 39 in good health and CMV-seropositive.

The chain is built from TRBV30 and TRBJ2-1, with 7 bases aligning to TRBD2. The germline gives CDR1 GTSNPN, CDR2 SVGIG (reference sequence). The CDR3 covers 13 residues. Unmatched junction bases numbered 8, after V lost 7 bases and J lost 5 bases. The CDR3 region has the DNA TGTGCCTCTGGGAGCGGGACCCACAATGAGCAGTTCTTC. Protein sequence: CASGSGTHNEQFF.

This chain uses TRBV5-1 with TRBJ1-5; D may be TRBD1 (5 bases). With 4 bases removed from V and 8 bases from J, the gap between germline ends came to 13 bases. CDR3 size: 13 residues. Germline V lookup: CDR1 SGHRS, CDR2 YFSETQ. The CDR3 is CASSPRPREPQHF. The CDR3 DNA sequence: TGCGCCAGCAGCCCCCGGCCCAGGGAGCCCCAGCATTTT.

There are a few counts of this clone. This rearrangement joins TRBV7-2 to TRBJ2-7, with TRBD2 matching 8 bases. Germline CDR1 SGHTA, CDR2 FQGNSA. CDR3 length: 15 amino acids. The trim removed 0 bases at V and 4 bases at J, leaving 5 bases unmatched. CDR3 coding DNA: TGTGCCAGCAGCTTAGCCAGCGGGAGAGGGTACGAGCAGTACTTC. Its protein is CASSLASGRGYEQYF.

The J gene is TRBJ2-7, the V gene TRBV23-1; 9 nucleotides align to TRBD1. TRBV23-1 belongs to the ORF category, with a function that is uncertain. V lost 3 bases, J lost 0 bases, and 3 bases stayed unmatched. The CDR3 has 15 residues. CDR3 in amino acids: CASSQGDRVSYEQYF. The CDR3 DNA reads as TGCGCCAGCAGTCAGGGGGACAGGGTCTCCTACGAGCAGTACTTC.

This chain joins TRBV7-2 and TRBJ2-7, with D possibly matching TRBD2 (6 bases). Trimming took off 5 bases at V and 2 bases at J, with 13 bases between the two ends. The CDR3 loop spans 14 amino acids. Germline CDR1 SGHTA, CDR2 FQGNSA. CDR3 DNA sequence: TGTGCCAGCAGCCCCCAGGAGGGTCCCTACGAGCAGTACTTC. This gives the protein CASSPQEGPYEQYF.

DNA of the CDR3: TGTGCCAGCAGTTATGGAGGAAGCCCCTACACCTTC. It codes for CASSYGGSPYTF. The J gene is TRBJ1-2, the V gene TRBV5-4; no clear D. The CDR3 covers 12 residues. V was clipped by 5 bases and J by 10 bases, with 15 bases between them. Per germline, CDR1 SGHNT and CDR2 YYREEE (reference sequence).

The chain couples TRBV6-1 to TRBJ2-3; 7 bases align to TRBD2. Per the germline V gene, CDR1 is MNHNS and CDR2 is SASEGT. Trimming took 7 bases from V and 4 from J; bases not matched to a gene: 5. The CDR3 sequence is 13 residues long. CDR3 coding DNA: TGTGCCAGCACGCGGGAGATTTCAGATACGCAGTATTTT. Translating it yields CASTREISDTQYF.

CDR3 loop: CASSPNSPGEPQHF. As DNA, the CDR3 is TGTGCCAGCTCACCAAATTCTCCCGGAGAGCCCCAGCATTTT. The rearrangement uses TRBV18 and TRBJ1-5, with unresolved D. Germline values: CDR1 KGHSH, CDR2 LQKENI. Trimming cost V 2 bases and J 8 bases, with 13 bases left between them. The CDR3 sequence is 14 residues long. The full variable domain, completed using reference TRBV18 and TRBJ1-5, is NAGVMQNPRHLVRRRGQEARLRCSPMKGHSHVYWYRQLPEEGLKFMVYLQKENIIDESGMPKERFSAEFPKEGPSILRIQQVVRGDSAAYFCASSPNSPGEPQHFGDGTRLSIL.

The chain uses TRBV7-3 and TRBJ2-2; maybe TRBD2 (6 bases). The CDR3 has 16 amino acids. Looked up from germline, CDR1 is SGHTA and CDR2 is FQGTGA. Deletions cut 5 bases from V and 4 bases from J, with 17 bases between. CDR3: CASSHSGGAVTGELFF. The CDR3 DNA follows: TGTGCCAGCAGCCATAGCGGAGGGGCAGTCACCGGGGAGCTGTTTTTT.

This clone appeared once. J is TRBJ2-7 and V is TRBV7-3; D is unclear. Germline-derived CDR1 and CDR2 are SGHTA and FQGTGA. The CDR3 is 13 amino acids. V was trimmed by 2 bases and J by 7 bases, leaving 12 bases between them. DNA for the CDR3: TGTGCCAGCAGCTTAGGCCCAAGCGTAGAGCAGTACTTC. It translates to CASSLGPSVEQYF.

The J gene is TRBJ2-2, the V gene TRBV14, with D hard to call. Germline V CDR1 and CDR2: SGHDN, FVKESK. Trimming left V 0 bases short and J 7 bases short, with 6 bases between. The CDR3 is 13 residues long. The CDR3 reads CASSQELSGELFF. The CDR3, as DNA: TGTGCCAGCAGCCAAGAGTTGAGCGGGGAGCTGTTTTTT.

CDR3 sequence (DNA): TGTGCCAGCAGCTGGGACAGGTTGTACACTGAAGCTTTCTTT. It yields the protein CASSWDRLYTEAFF. The chain has TRBV28 and TRBJ1-1; 8 bases map to TRBD1. This CDR3 has 14 amino acids. CDR1 is MDHEN and CDR2 is SYDVKM in the germline V gene. V trimming: 6 bases; J trimming: 3 bases; junction bases outside the gene matches: 6.

In the case of this clone: The junction differs from germline at one of its ends, possibly a read error. The J gene is TRBJ1-5, the V gene TRBV7-9; maybe TRBD1 (5 bases). Looked up from germline, CDR1 is SEHNR and CDR2 is FQNEAQ (reference sequence). The CDR3 length is 12 residues. CDR3 nucleotides: TGTTCCAGCAGCTTAAGGGGTCAGCCCCAGCATTTT. Its translation is CSSSLRGQPQHF.

This clone was observed a handful of times. V is TRBV19 and J is TRBJ1-2, with a weak D call TRBD1 (5 bases). The CDR3 extends over 15 amino acids. The germline V gene encodes CDR1 LNHDA and CDR2 SQIVND (reference sequence). With 3 bases removed from V and 2 bases from J, the gap between germline ends came to 13 bases. The CDR3, as DNA: TGTGCCAGTAGTATCCTGGGGAAGGGGAACTATGGCTACACCTTC. This codes for CASSILGKGNYGYTF.

A few counts support this clone. This chain links TRBV7-2 with TRBJ2-2; the D gene is possibly TRBD2 (5 bases). The CDR3 extends over 14 amino acids. Germline CDR1 SGHTA, CDR2 FQGNSA. The germline V and J ends were trimmed by 5 bases and 1 base, with 8 bases remaining between them. CDR3 protein: CASSASGNTGELFF. CDR3 in DNA: TGTGCCAGCAGCGCAAGCGGGAACACCGGGGAGCTGTTTTTT.

This CDR3 reads CASSQQATYNEQFF. DNA for the CDR3: TGTGCCAGCTCACAACAGGCAACCTACAATGAGCAGTTCTTC. The rearrangement joins TRBV18 to TRBJ2-1, with D perhaps matching TRBD1 (5 bases). V lost 4 bases and J lost 2, with 9 bases in between. The CDR3 consists of 14 residues. Germline V gene lookup returns CDR1 KGHSH and CDR2 LQKENI.

The chain uses TRBV4-3 and TRBJ2-1; 8 bases line up with TRBD2. Losses at the gene ends were 0 bases for V and 6 bases for J; bases not matched to a gene: 13. The CDR3 runs 18 residues. Germline CDR1 reads LGHNA; CDR2 reads YSLEER. The CDR3 DNA reads as TGCGCCAGCAGCCAAGACCCAGCGGGAGTGCGTATAGGCAATGAGCAGTTCTTC. This gives the protein CASSQDPAGVRIGNEQFF.

V gene TRBV6-5 combines with J gene TRBJ2-5; 9 bases map to TRBD2. Trimming took 6 bases from V and 5 from J; bases not matched to a gene: 7. The CDR3 is 14 residues long. The germline V gene has CDR1 MNHEY and CDR2 SVGAGI. CDR3 in DNA: TGTGCCAGCAGGGATGGCGGGAGGGCGGAGACCCAGTACTTC. Its protein product is CASRDGGRAETQYF.